The rows below give T cell receptor beta chains drawn from one sample of a study of T cell repertoires in cytomegalovirus infection. TCRdb re-called the reads with MiXCR, one entry per CDR3 protein. The table includes about 570,000 distinct CDR3 sequences, over 35% detected once. Antigen specificity for these receptors is unknown. The material was cultured PBMCs, obtained from culture after CMV antigen stimulation. These receptors all stem from a human donor in good health (CMV status not recorded). Some clones in this sample may be carry-over from other donors' samples. Each CDR3 is given with its conserved first and last residue. Fields, in order: V gene, D gene, CDR3 protein. A D gene is named only where the DNA matches it firmly.

v_call: TRBV7-2
d_call: TRBD2
cdr3_aa: CASIFRAGGTDTQYF

v_call: TRBV12-3/TRBV12-4
d_call: .
cdr3_aa: CASSLYTDYGDYGYTF

v_call: TRBV6-6
d_call: TRBD2
cdr3_aa: CASSYLRLAGGRYEQYF

v_call: TRBV19
d_call: .
cdr3_aa: CASSTGGANVLTF

v_call: TRBV6-1
d_call: TRBD1
cdr3_aa: CASSPRRDRGRTDTQYF

v_call: TRBV7-2
d_call: .
cdr3_aa: CASNQGPEYGYTF

v_call: TRBV6-2/TRBV6-3
d_call: .
cdr3_aa: CASSYSLTESGANVLTF

v_call: TRBV19
d_call: .
cdr3_aa: CASKKSGPGAGQYF

v_call: TRBV25-1
d_call: TRBD1
cdr3_aa: CASSGSTGGPYNEQFF

v_call: TRBV7-2
d_call: .
cdr3_aa: CASSFGTRGTDTQYF